The rows below give T cell receptor beta chains drawn from one sample of a study of blood T cell repertoires in COVID-19. The data were produced by immunoSEQ multiplex PCR, yet TCRdb's version contains in-frame clones alone and is incomplete. The sample includes some 170,000 clones, under 95% seen only once; the top ten take 18%. Sequenced: peripheral blood. All receptors derive from a man in his fifties or sixties with active or convalescent COVID-19. The CDR3 runs from the conserved cysteine through the conserved F or W. D genes are given only for firm matches. Part of the rows lack a size; the others show once, few, many or a class for expanded clones.

j_call d_call v_call clone_size cdr3_aa cdr3_nt
TRBJ2-3 . TRBV12-3/TRBV12-4 . CASSPQGDTQYF TGTGCCAGCAGTCCCCAGGGGGATACGCAGTATTTT
TRBJ1-2 . TRBV4-1 . CASSRFANYGYTF TGCGCCAGCAGCCGGTTCGCGAACTATGGCTACACCTTC
TRBJ1-1 . TRBV3-1/TRBV3-2 . CASSPNIDTEAFF TGTGCCAGCAGCCCGAACATTGACACTGAAGCTTTCTTT
TRBJ1-1 . TRBV13 . CASSLQVNTEAFF TGTGCCAGCAGCTTACAGGTGAACACTGAAGCTTTCTTT
TRBJ1-2 TRBD1 TRBV3-1/TRBV3-2 . CASSPRRDRGLPGYTF TGTGCCAGCAGCCCCCGCCGGGACAGGGGGTTACCTGGCTACACCTTC
TRBJ1-1 TRBD1 TRBV9 . CASQTGGLNTEAFF TGTGCCAGCCAAACAGGGGGGTTGAACACTGAAGCTTTCTTT
TRBJ2-5 TRBD1 TRBV4-1 . CASSPRDRGQETQYF TGCGCCAGCAGCCCCCGGGACAGGGGCCAAGAGACCCAGTACTTC
TRBJ1-1 . TRBV6-5 . CASSRTGLLSTEAFF TGTGCCAGCAGCCGCACAGGGCTTTTAAGCACTGAAGCTTTCTTT
TRBJ1-1 . TRBV6-5 . CASRNIADTEAFF TGTGCCAGCAGAAACATCGCGGACACTGAAGCTTTCTTT
TRBJ1-1 TRBD1 TRBV11-3 . CASSAGTGLTEAFF TGTGCCAGCAGCGCAGGGACAGGGTTGACTGAAGCTTTCTTT
TRBJ2-2 TRBD1 TRBV27 once CASSPRTGKGGELFF TGTGCCAGCAGTCCCCGGACAGGGAAGGGCGGGGAGCTGTTTTTT
TRBJ2-1 TRBD2 TRBV24-1 . CATSTSAHNEQFF TGTGCCACCAGCACTAGCGCCCACAATGAGCAGTTCTTC
TRBJ1-1 . TRBV19 . CASSPIGRAEAFF TGTGCCAGTAGCCCCATAGGGAGGGCTGAAGCTTTCTTT
TRBJ1-1 TRBD1 TRBV6-5 . CASSYVTGEFTEAFF TGTGCCAGCAGTTACGTGACAGGGGAATTCACTGAAGCTTTCTTT
TRBJ1-2 TRBD1 TRBV5-1 few CASSVGTGVQTYGYTF TGCGCCAGCAGCGTCGGGACAGGGGTCCAAACTTATGGCTACACCTTC
TRBJ1-1 TRBD1 TRBV7-9 . CASSTQTGWAEAFF TGTGCCAGCAGCACACAGACAGGGTGGGCTGAAGCTTTCTTT
TRBJ2-5 TRBD1 TRBV7-8 . CASSLEGQPGLGETQYF TGTGCCAGCAGCTTAGAGGGACAGCCGGGGTTGGGGGAGACCCAGTACTTC
TRBJ1-2 . TRBV28 . CASSLGQGGYYGYTF TGTGCCAGCAGTCTAGGACAAGGGGGATACTATGGCTACACCTTC
TRBJ1-4 TRBD1 TRBV29-1 once CSVGGQGNEKLFF TGCAGCGTTGGGGGACAGGGGAATGAAAAACTGTTTTTT
TRBJ1-2 TRBD1 TRBV30 . CAWTTGESRGYTF TGTGCCTGGACCACAGGGGAGTCTCGCGGCTACACCTTC
TRBJ1-2 . TRBV7-2 once CASSLPGVLPYGYTF TGTGCCAGCAGCTTGCCAGGGGTCTTACCCTATGGCTACACCTTC
TRBJ2-2 TRBD2 TRBV18 . CASSPPLAGGMNTGELFF TGTGCCAGCTCACCACCTCTAGCGGGAGGGATGAACACCGGGGAGCTGTTTTTT
TRBJ2-2 . TRBV3-1/TRBV3-2 . CASSQGGRRVGELFF TGTGCCAGCAGCCAAGGGGGTCGGCGGGTCGGGGAGCTGTTTTTT
TRBJ1-6 TRBD1 TRBV7-9 few CASSPPGTGVSPLHF TGTGCCAGCAGCCCACCCGGGACAGGGGTTTCACCCCTCCACTTT
TRBJ2-5 TRBD2 TRBV10-3 . CAISELGGRGETQYF TGTGCCATCAGTGAGTTGGGCGGGAGAGGGGAGACCCAGTACTTC
TRBJ1-2 TRBD1 TRBV11-2 . CASSLTGGNYGYTF TGTGCCAGCAGCTTGACAGGGGGAAACTATGGCTACACCTTC
TRBJ2-3 TRBD2 TRBV7-6 . CASSPNLAGGTDTQYF TGTGCCAGCAGCCCCAATCTAGCGGGGGGCACAGATACGCAGTATTTT
TRBJ2-3 TRBD2 TRBV29-1 . CSVGNSGSHGDTQYF TGCAGCGTTGGGAATAGCGGGAGCCACGGAGATACGCAGTATTTT
TRBJ2-7 . TRBV12-5 . CASGFPGKSWNEQYF TGTGCTAGTGGTTTCCCAGGGAAAAGCTGGAACGAGCAGTACTTC
TRBJ1-1 TRBD1 TRBV7-9 . CASSHDRATTEAFF TGTGCCAGCAGCCATGACAGGGCCACCACTGAAGCTTTCTTT
TRBJ2-2 TRBD2 TRBV29-1 once CSAHKRGGYTGELFF TGCAGCGCCCATAAGCGGGGGGGCTACACCGGGGAGCTGTTTTTT
TRBJ2-6 . TRBV5-1 . CASSYETTGPMPSGANVLTF TGCGCCAGCAGCTATGAGACTACGGGTCCGATGCCTTCTGGGGCCAACGTCCTGACTTTC
TRBJ1-1 . TRBV2 many CASSEARGVTAEAFF TGTGCCAGCAGTGAAGCGCGCGGGGTAACGGCTGAAGCTTTCTTT
TRBJ2-1 TRBD2 TRBV27 . CASSSSRTSGYNEQFF TGTGCCAGCAGTTCCTCGAGGACTAGCGGATACAATGAGCAGTTCTTC
TRBJ1-1 TRBD1 TRBV18 . CASSPQGAQNTEAFF TGTGCCAGCTCACCACAGGGGGCGCAGAACACTGAAGCTTTCTTT
TRBJ2-7 . TRBV1 . CTSSRGGMTFYEQYF TGCACCAGCAGTCGGGGGGGGATGACCTTCTACGAGCAGTACTTC
TRBJ1-5 . TRBV11-2 . CASSLDLGLDQPQHF TGTGCCAGCAGCTTAGATCTTGGGCTGGATCAGCCCCAGCATTTT